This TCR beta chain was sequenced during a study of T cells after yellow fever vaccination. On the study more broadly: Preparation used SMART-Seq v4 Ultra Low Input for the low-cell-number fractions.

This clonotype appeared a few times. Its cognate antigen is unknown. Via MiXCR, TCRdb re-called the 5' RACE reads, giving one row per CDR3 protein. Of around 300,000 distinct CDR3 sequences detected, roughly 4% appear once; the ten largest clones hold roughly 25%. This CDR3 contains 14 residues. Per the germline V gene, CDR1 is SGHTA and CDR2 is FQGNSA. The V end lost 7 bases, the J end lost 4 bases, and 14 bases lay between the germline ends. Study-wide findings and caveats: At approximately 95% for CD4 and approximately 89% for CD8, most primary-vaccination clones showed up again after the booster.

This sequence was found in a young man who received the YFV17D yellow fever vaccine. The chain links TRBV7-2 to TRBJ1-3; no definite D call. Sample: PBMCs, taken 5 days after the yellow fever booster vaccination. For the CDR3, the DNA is TGTGCCAGCACCACACACAGCGCCGGAAACACCATATATTTT. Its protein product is CASTTHSAGNTIYF.